The T cell receptor beta chain under discussion was sequenced for a study of low-dose radiotherapy and immunotherapy resistance in tumors. CDR1 is SGHNT and CDR2 is YENEEA in the germline V gene. This CDR3 is 14 amino acids long. V lost 4 bases to trimming and J lost 13 bases; unmatched junction nucleotides: 11. Priming of first-strand cDNA relied on TRAV- and TRBV-specific primers (covering alpha and beta chains). The PCR that amplified TCRs ran for 20 cycles, relying on a constant-region primer and a V-primer adapter. TCRdb analysed the reads with MiXCR anew, one entry per CDR3 protein. The sample carries 30,000 to 50,000 distinct CDR3 sequences, roughly 31% recorded once. Time point noted: before trial treatment.

The sample was PBMCs, taken before treatment. This sequence originates from a male donor with gallbladder cancer. The rearrangement joins TRBV11-3 to TRBJ2-1, with 9 bases aligning to TRBD1. The CDR3 protein is CASSSRDRVETQFF. In DNA form, the CDR3 reads TGTGCCAGCAGCTCCCGGGACAGGGTAGAGACCCAGTTCTTC.